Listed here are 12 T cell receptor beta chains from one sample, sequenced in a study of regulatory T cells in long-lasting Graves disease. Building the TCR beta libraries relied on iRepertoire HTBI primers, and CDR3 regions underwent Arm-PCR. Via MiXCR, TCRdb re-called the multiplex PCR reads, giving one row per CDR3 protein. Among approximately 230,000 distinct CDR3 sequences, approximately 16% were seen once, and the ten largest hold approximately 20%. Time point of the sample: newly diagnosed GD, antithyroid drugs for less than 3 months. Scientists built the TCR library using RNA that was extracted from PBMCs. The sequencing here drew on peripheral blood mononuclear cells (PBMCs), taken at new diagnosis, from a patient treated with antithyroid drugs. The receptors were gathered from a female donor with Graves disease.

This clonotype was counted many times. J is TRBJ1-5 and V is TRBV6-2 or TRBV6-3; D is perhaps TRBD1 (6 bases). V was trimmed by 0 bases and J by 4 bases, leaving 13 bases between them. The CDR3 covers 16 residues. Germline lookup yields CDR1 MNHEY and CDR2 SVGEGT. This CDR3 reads CASSYSFPGANQPQHF. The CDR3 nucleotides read TGTGCCAGCAGTTACTCGTTTCCAGGGGCGAATCAGCCCCAGCATTTT.

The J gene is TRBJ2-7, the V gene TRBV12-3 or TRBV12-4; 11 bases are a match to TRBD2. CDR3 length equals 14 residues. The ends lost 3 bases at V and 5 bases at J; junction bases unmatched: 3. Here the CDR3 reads CASSLTSGINEQYF. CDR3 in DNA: TGTGCCAGCAGTTTGACTAGCGGGATTAACGAGCAGTACTTC.

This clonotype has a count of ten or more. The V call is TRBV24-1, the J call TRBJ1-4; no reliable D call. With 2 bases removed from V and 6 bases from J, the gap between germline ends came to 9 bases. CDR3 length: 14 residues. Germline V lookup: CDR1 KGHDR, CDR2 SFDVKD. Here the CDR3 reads CATSDSTAYEKLFF. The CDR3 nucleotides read TGTGCCACCAGTGATTCCACCGCCTATGAAAAACTGTTTTTT.

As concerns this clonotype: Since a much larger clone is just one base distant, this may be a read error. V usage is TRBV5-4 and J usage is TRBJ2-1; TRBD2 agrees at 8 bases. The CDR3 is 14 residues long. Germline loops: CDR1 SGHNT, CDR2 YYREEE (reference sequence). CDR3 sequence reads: CVSSSGLGSNEQFF. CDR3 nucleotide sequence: TGTGTCAGCAGCTCGGGACTAGGGAGCAATGAGCAGTTCTTC. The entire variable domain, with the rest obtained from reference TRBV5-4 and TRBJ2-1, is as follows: ETGVTQSPTHLIKTRGQQVTLRCSSQSGHNTVSWYQQALGQGPQFIFQYYREEENGRGNFPPRFSGLQFPNYSSELNVNALELDDSALYLCVSSSGLGSNEQFFGPGTRLTVL.

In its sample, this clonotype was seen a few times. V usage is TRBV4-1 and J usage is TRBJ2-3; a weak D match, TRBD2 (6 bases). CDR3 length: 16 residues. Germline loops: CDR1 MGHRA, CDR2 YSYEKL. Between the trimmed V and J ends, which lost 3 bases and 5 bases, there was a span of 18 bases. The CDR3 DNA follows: TGCGCCAGCAGCCAGCCCCCGGGGGACTTCCGAGATACGCAGTATTTT. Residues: CASSQPPGDFRDTQYF.

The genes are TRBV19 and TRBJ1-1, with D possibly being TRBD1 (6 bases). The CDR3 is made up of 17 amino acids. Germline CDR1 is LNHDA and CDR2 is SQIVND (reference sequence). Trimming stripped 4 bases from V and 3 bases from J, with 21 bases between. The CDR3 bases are TGTGCCAGTAGTACGGAGGGAGACAGGCCTTACCACACTGAAGCTTTCTTT. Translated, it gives CASSTEGDRPYHTEAFF.

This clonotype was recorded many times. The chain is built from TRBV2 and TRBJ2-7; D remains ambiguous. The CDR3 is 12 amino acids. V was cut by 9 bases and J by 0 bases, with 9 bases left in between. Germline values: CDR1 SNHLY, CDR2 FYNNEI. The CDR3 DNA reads TGTGCCAGTTCACAGAGCTCCTACGAGCAGTACTTC. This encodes CASSQSSYEQYF. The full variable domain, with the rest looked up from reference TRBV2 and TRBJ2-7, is EPEVTQTPSHQVTQMGQEVILRCVPISNHLYFYWYRQILGQKVEFLVSFYNNEISEKSEIFDDQFSVERPDGSNFTLKIRSTKLEDSAMYFCASSQSSYEQYFGPGTRLTVT.

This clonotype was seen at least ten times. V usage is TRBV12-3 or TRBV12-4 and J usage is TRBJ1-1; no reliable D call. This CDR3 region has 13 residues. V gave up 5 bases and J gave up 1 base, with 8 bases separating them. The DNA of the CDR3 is TGTGCCAGCAGTCCTCAGTGGAACACTGAAGCTTTCTTT. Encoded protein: CASSPQWNTEAFF.

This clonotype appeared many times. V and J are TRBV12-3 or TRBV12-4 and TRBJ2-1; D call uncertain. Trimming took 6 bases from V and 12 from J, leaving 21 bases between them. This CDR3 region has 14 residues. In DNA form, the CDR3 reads TGTGCCAGCAGCCCTGCCGATGGTGGCCAACGGCAGTTCTTC. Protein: CASSPADGGQRQFF.

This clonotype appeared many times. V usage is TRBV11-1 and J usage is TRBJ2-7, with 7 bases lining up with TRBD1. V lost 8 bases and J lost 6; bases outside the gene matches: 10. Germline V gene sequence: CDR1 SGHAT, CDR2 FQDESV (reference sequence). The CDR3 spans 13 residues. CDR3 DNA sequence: TGTGCCAGCGCCGGGACAGACCCCTCCGAGCAGTACTTC. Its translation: CASAGTDPSEQYF.

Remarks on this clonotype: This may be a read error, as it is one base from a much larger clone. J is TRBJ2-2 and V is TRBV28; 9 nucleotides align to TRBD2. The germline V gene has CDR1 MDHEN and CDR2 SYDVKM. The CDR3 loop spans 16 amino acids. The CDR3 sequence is CASSIRTSVGTGEPFF. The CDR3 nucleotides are TGTGCCAGCAGTATCCGGACTAGCGTAGGCACCGGGGAGCCGTTTTTT.

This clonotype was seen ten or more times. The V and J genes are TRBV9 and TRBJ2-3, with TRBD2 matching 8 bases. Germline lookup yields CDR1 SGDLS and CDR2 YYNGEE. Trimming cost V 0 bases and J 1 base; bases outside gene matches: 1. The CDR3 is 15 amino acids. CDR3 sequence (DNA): TGTGCCAGCAGCGTAGCACTAGCGGGCACAGATACGCAGTATTTT. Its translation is CASSVALAGTDTQYF.